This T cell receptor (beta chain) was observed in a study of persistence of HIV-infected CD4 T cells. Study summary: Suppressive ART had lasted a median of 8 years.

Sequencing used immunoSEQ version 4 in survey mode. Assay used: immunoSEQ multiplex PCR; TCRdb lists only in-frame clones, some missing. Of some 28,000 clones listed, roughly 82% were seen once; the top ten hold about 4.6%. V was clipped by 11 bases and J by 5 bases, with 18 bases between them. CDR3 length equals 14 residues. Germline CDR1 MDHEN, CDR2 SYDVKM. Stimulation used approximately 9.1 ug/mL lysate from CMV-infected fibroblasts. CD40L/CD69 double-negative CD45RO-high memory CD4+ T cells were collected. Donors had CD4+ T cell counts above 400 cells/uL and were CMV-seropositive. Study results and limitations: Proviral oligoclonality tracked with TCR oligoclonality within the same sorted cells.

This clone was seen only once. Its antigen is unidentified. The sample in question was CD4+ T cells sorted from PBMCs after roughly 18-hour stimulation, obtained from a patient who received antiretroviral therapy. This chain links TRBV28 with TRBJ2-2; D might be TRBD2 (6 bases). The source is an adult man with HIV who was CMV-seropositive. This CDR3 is CAADRGGRTGELFF. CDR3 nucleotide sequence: TGTGCCGCCGACCGGGGAGGTCGGACCGGGGAGCTGTTTTTT.